This passage covers 31 T cell receptor beta chains from one sample sequenced in a study of T cell repertoires in cytomegalovirus infection. In TCRdb, the reads were re-called with MiXCR into one record per CDR3 protein. Among roughly 990,000 distinct CDR3 sequences, less than 35% were seen once, and the ten largest hold more than 12%. What these receptors recognize is not known. The source was cultured CD8+ T cells from PBMCs, collected from culture after CMV antigen stimulation. All receptors come from a human donor in good health (CMV status not recorded). Some clones in this sample may be carry-over from other donors' samples.

This clonotype came up many times. V usage is TRBV7-9 and J usage is TRBJ2-3; possibly TRBD1 or TRBD2 for D (7 bases each). This CDR3 is built from 15 residues. The germline V gene has CDR1 SEHNR and CDR2 FQNEAQ (reference sequence). Between the trimmed V and J ends, which lost 11 bases and 2 bases, there was a span of 20 bases. The CDR3 reads CAYQGGTTFTDTQYF. The CDR3 DNA sequence: TGTGCCTATCAGGGGGGGACCACCTTCACAGATACGCAGTATTTT.

The V call is TRBV29-1, the J call TRBJ2-7; TRBD1 or TRBD2 may be the D gene (5 bases each). This CDR3 is built from 14 residues. Trimming left V 0 bases short and J 2 bases short, with 11 bases between. The germline CDR1 and CDR2 sequences are SQVTM and ANQGSEA. The CDR3 coding sequence is TGCAGCGTTGAAGATAGGGACGGGCCCTACGAGCAGTACTTC. This encodes CSVEDRDGPYEQYF.

This clonotype was observed at least ten times. The chain is built from TRBV7-2 and TRBJ2-7; D unresolved. CDR1 and CDR2 (germline): SGHTA, FQGNSA. Trimming stripped 2 bases from V and 4 bases from J, with 9 bases between. The CDR3 has 13 amino acids. As DNA, the CDR3 is TGTGCCAGCAGCTTAAGTGAAACTTACGAGCAGTACTTC. Translating gives CASSLSETYEQYF.

The CDR3 reads CASSFRSLKAYNEQFF. In DNA, the CDR3 is TGCGCCAGCAGCTTCCGCAGTCTCAAAGCCTACAATGAGCAGTTCTTC. This chain uses TRBV5-1 with TRBJ2-1; no firm D call. Trimming pared 2 bases from V and 2 bases from J, leaving 14 bases between. The CDR3 is 16 amino acids. CDR1 is SGHRS and CDR2 is YFSETQ in the germline V gene.

V is TRBV10-3 and J is TRBJ1-1; TRBD1 might be the D (6 bases). There are 12 residues in the CDR3. V was cut by 11 bases and J by 3 bases, with 13 bases left in between. Germline-derived CDR1 and CDR2 are ENHRY and SYGVKD. CDR3 sequence reads: CAYREGDTEAFF. In DNA form, the CDR3 reads TGTGCCTACAGGGAGGGGGACACTGAAGCTTTCTTT.

This clonotype has more than one count but fewer than ten. V usage is TRBV4-1 and J usage is TRBJ1-1; a weak D match, TRBD1 (6 bases). Trimming pared 1 base from V and 7 bases from J, leaving 19 bases between. The CDR3 length is 16 residues. CDR1 and CDR2 (germline): MGHRA, YSYEKL. The CDR3 loop reads CASSQALTRGQFEAFF. The CDR3 DNA follows: TGCGCCAGCAGCCAAGCCCTAACTCGTGGACAGTTTGAAGCTTTCTTT.

This clonotype was seen a few times. The chain has TRBV7-3 and TRBJ1-2; no reliable D call. CDR1 SGHTA and CDR2 FQGTGA come from the germline V gene. V lost 4 bases to trimming and J lost 6 bases, with 18 bases between them. This CDR3 is built from 15 residues. CDR3 nucleotides: TGTGCCAGCAGCTCAGAGGACGTATTTATAAATGGCTACACCTTC. This sequence encodes CASSSEDVFINGYTF.

The genes are TRBV14 and TRBJ1-3; 9 nucleotides match TRBD1. Trimming removed 4 bases from V and 1 base from J; junction bases left unmatched: 5. The CDR3 sequence is 16 residues long. CDR1 is SGHDN and CDR2 is FVKESK in the germline V gene. CDR3 loop: CASSRRDRASGNTIYF. CDR3 nucleotide sequence: TGTGCCAGCAGCCGTCGGGACAGGGCGTCTGGAAACACCATATATTTT.

This clonotype was observed many times. The chain recombines TRBV4-1 with TRBJ2-1; TRBD2 aligns across 7 bases. Germline CDR1 reads MGHRA; CDR2 reads YSYEKL. V lost 0 bases, J lost 6 bases, and 5 bases stayed unmatched. The CDR3 spans 15 residues. CDR3 protein: CASSQESSGPNEQFF. DNA for the CDR3: TGCGCCAGCAGCCAAGAATCTAGCGGTCCCAATGAGCAGTTCTTC.

This clonotype was observed a few times. The CDR3 sequence: CASSAGDYNEQFF. The CDR3 DNA follows: TGTGCCAGCAGTGCCGGGGACTACAATGAGCAGTTCTTC. The genes are TRBV4-2 and TRBJ2-1; tentatively, D is TRBD2 (5 bases). The V end was cut by 6 bases, the J end by 3 bases, with 9 bases between. Germline values: CDR1 LGHNA, CDR2 YNFKEQ. There are 13 residues in the CDR3.

This clonotype turned up a few times. V and J are TRBV6-5 and TRBJ2-2, with 7 bases identical to TRBD2. Germline V gives CDR1 MNHEY, CDR2 SVGAGI. This CDR3 comprises 16 residues. V trimming: 0 bases; J trimming: 1 base; junction bases outside the gene matches: 2. CDR3 protein: CASSYSLAGNTGELFF. CDR3 in DNA: TGTGCCAGCAGTTACTCTTTAGCGGGGAACACCGGGGAGCTGTTTTTT.

This clonotype was counted between two and nine times. This chain connects TRBV4-2 to TRBJ1-2, with TRBD1 matching over 7 bases. V shed 0 bases and J 5 bases; nucleotides not matched to a gene: 6. Looked up from germline, CDR1 is LGHNA and CDR2 is YNFKEQ. The CDR3 has 15 residues. CDR3 in amino acids: CASSQDLDRDYGYTF. CDR3 bases: TGTGCCAGCAGCCAAGATCTCGACAGGGATTATGGCTACACCTTC.

This clonotype was picked up many times. J is TRBJ1-2 and V is TRBV7-9; TRBD1 is a possible D gene (6 bases). Germline CDR1 reads SEHNR; CDR2 reads FQNEAQ (reference sequence). Trimming took off 0 bases at V and 0 bases at J, with 8 bases between the two ends. The CDR3 length is 15 residues. The CDR3 is CASSLARTANYGYTF. The DNA of the CDR3 is TGTGCCAGCAGCTTAGCCCGGACAGCTAACTATGGCTACACCTTC. The variable domain in full, with the rest retrieved from reference TRBV7-9 and TRBJ1-2, is DTGVSQNPRHKITKRGQNVTFRCDPISEHNRLYWYRQTLGQGPEFLTYFQNEAQLEKSRLLSDRFSAERPKGSFSTLEIQRTEQGDSAMYLCASSLARTANYGYTFGSGTRLTVV.

With regard to this clonotype: A much larger clonotype is one base distant, so this may be a read error. The chain combines TRBV6-5 with TRBJ2-2; D unclear. CDR1 and CDR2 from the germline V gene are MNHEY and SVGAGI. This CDR3 has 13 amino acids. Trimming shortened V by 4 bases and J by 6 bases, and 9 bases separated the two germline ends. The CDR3 region is CASSWGYPGELFF. CDR3 in DNA: TGTGCCAGCAGTTGGGGATACCCCGGGGAGCTGTTTTTT.

This clonotype was detected only a few times. This chain joins TRBV27 and TRBJ1-5; 9 positions agree with TRBD1. Germline trimming cut 5 bases from V and 7 bases from J; bases unmatched to any gene: 9. This CDR3 spans 15 amino acids. In germline, CDR1 is MNHEY, CDR2 SMNVEV (reference sequence). This CDR3 is CASSGTGTSWQPQHF. CDR3 sequence (DNA): TGTGCCAGCAGTGGGACAGGGACAAGTTGGCAGCCCCAGCATTTT.

The chain joins TRBV19 to TRBJ1-5; 8 bases line up with TRBD1. CDR3 length: 12 residues. Germline-derived CDR1 and CDR2 are LNHDA and SQIVND (reference sequence). The junction had 5 bases not matched to a gene; V was cut back by 9 bases and J by 7 bases. CDR3 sequence reads: CASGQGVQPQHF. For the CDR3, the DNA is TGTGCCAGCGGACAGGGCGTCCAGCCCCAGCATTTT.

V usage is TRBV7-2 and J usage is TRBJ2-3, with unresolved D. Germline CDR1 SGHTA, CDR2 FQGNSA. V was cut by 5 bases and J by 6 bases, with 15 bases left in between. This CDR3 contains 14 residues. DNA for the CDR3: TGTGCCAGCAGCCCACTCGGTGGTGGGGATACGCAGTATTTT. Its protein product is CASSPLGGGDTQYF.

This clonotype has more than one count but fewer than ten. The V and J genes are TRBV28 and TRBJ2-7; D is uncertain. V was pared by 6 bases and J by 0 bases, with 12 bases between. CDR1 and CDR2 from the germline V gene are MDHEN and SYDVKM. CDR3 size: 14 residues. The CDR3 DNA sequence: TGTGCCAGCAGCGACGCTATGCTCTCCTACGAGCAGTACGTC. It is translated as CASSDAMLSYEQYV.

The chain is built from TRBV5-1 and TRBJ2-2; 7 bases match TRBD1. J lost 0 bases, V lost 1 base, and 9 bases had no gene match. This CDR3 comprises 18 residues. The V gene's germline CDR1 is SGHRS and CDR2 YFSETQ. CDR3 sequence reads: CASSLWGLGQTNTGELFF. CDR3 nucleotides: TGCGCCAGCAGCTTGTGGGGTTTGGGACAGACGAACACCGGGGAGCTGTTTTTT. Using reference TRBV5-1 and TRBJ2-2 for the parts outside the CDR3, the full variable domain is KAGVTQTPRYLIKTRGQQVTLSCSPISGHRSVSWYQQTPGQGLQFLFEYFSETQRNKGNFPGRFSGRQFSNSRSEMNVSTLELGDSALYLCASSLWGLGQTNTGELFFGEGSRLTVL.

The chain carries TRBV7-6 and TRBJ2-1; D is undetermined. The CDR3 loop spans 13 amino acids. V shed 0 bases and J shed 4 bases, with 4 bases lying between them. CDR1 SGHVS and CDR2 FNYEAQ come from the germline V gene. The DNA of the CDR3 is TGTGCCAGCAGCTTAGCGGTTTACAATGAGCAGTTCTTC. Protein sequence: CASSLAVYNEQFF.

V usage is TRBV3-1 and J usage is TRBJ1-1; TRBD1 matches 7 bases. There are 14 residues in the CDR3. Germline values: CDR1 LGHDT, CDR2 YNNKEL (reference sequence). V shed 10 bases, J shed 5 bases, and the junction held 13 bases outside the gene matches. The CDR3 DNA reads as TGTGCCACCACTACTCCAGACAGGGCTACTGAAGCTTTCTTT. Residues: CATTTPDRATEAFF.

This clonotype was recorded many times. The V and J genes are TRBV12-3 or TRBV12-4 and TRBJ1-2; D remains unclear. The CDR3 has 14 amino acids. Between the trimmed V and J ends, which lost 1 base and 3 bases, there was a span of 9 bases. For the CDR3, the DNA is TGTGCCAGCAGTTTAGGTCAAGTCTACTATGGCTACACCTTC. Protein sequence: CASSLGQVYYGYTF.

The chain has TRBV7-3 and TRBJ2-1; D may be TRBD1 (6 bases). The CDR3 runs 13 residues. Germline loops: CDR1 SGHTA, CDR2 FQGTGA. Trimming cost V 4 bases and J 9 bases, with 13 bases left between them. The CDR3 nucleotides read TGTGCCAGCAGCTACTGGGCAGGGGCTGAGCAGTTCTTC. It yields the protein CASSYWAGAEQFF. The complete variable domain, with remaining parts taken from reference TRBV7-3 and TRBJ2-1, reads GAGVSQTPSNKVTEKGKYVELRCDPISGHTALYWYRQSLGQGPEFLIYFQGTGAADDSGLPNDRFFAVRPEGSVSTLKIQRTERGDSAVYLCASSYWAGAEQFFGPGTRLTVL.

The genes are TRBV19 and TRBJ1-2, with 8 bases identical to TRBD1. V shed 11 bases and J 7 bases; nucleotides not matched to a gene: 6. This CDR3 region has 11 residues. Germline V lookup: CDR1 LNHDA, CDR2 SQIVND (reference sequence). The DNA for the CDR3 is TGTGCCGTTCTCAGGGGGCCTGGCTACACCTTC. Encoded protein: CAVLRGPGYTF.

This chain links TRBV7-6 with TRBJ1-2; a weak D match, TRBD1 (5 bases). The CDR3 has 17 amino acids. Trimming stripped 5 bases from V and 8 bases from J, with 27 bases between. CDR1 and CDR2 (germline): SGHVS, FNYEAQ. The CDR3: CASSQPDTPAHLAGYTF. CDR3 sequence (DNA): TGTGCCAGCAGCCAACCGGACACCCCCGCTCACCTCGCGGGCTACACCTTC.

The chain couples TRBV4-2 to TRBJ1-5; D unresolved. The V and J ends lost 0 bases and 1 base respectively, with 7 bases between them. The length of the CDR3 is 15 residues. CDR1 is LGHNA, CDR2 YNFKEQ, per germline. The CDR3 bases are TGTGCCAGCAGCCAAGAATCCGGGAGCAATCAGCCCCAGCATTTT. Amino acid sequence: CASSQESGSNQPQHF.

The rearrangement uses TRBV20-1 and TRBJ1-6; tentative D call: TRBD1 (6 bases). There are 14 residues in the CDR3. The germline gives CDR1 DFQATT, CDR2 SNEGSKA (reference sequence). Trimming stripped 7 bases from V and 9 bases from J, with 19 bases between. CDR3 DNA sequence: TGCAGTGAGACCACAGGGTTTCGTGCTTCACCCCTCCACTTT. Translating it yields CSETTGFRASPLHF.

To note about this clonotype: A much larger clone differs by one base, so this may be a read error. V gene TRBV7-8 combines with J gene TRBJ2-3; D may be TRBD2 (6 bases). The CDR3 spans 15 residues. Germline V gene data show CDR1 as SGHVS and CDR2 as FQNEAQ. CDR3 DNA sequence: TGTGCCAGCACCCCCGAGGGCACTAGCACATATACGCAGTATTTT. Its translation is CASTPEGTSTYTQYF.

This clonotype was seen a few times. The chain couples TRBV7-2 to TRBJ1-1; D ambiguous. This CDR3 has 15 amino acids. The V gene's germline CDR1 is SGHTA and CDR2 FQGNSA. Trimming removed 5 bases at V and 0 bases at J, with 13 bases between. CDR3 in DNA: TGTGCCAGCAGCGTTTCGCGGCGGTTGAACACTGAAGCTTTCTTT. Its protein product is CASSVSRRLNTEAFF.

This clonotype was counted ten times or more. The rearrangement links TRBV12-3 or TRBV12-4 to TRBJ1-5, with TRBD1 as a possible D gene (5 bases). The CDR3 is 12 residues long. V was trimmed by 7 bases and J by 4 bases, leaving 8 bases between them. The CDR3 coding sequence is TGTGCCAGCACCCAGGGAAATCAGCCCCAGCATTTT. It yields the protein CASTQGNQPQHF.

In its sample, this clonotype was seen a few times. The CDR3 DNA reads as TGTGCCAGCAGCTCGGGACAGGGACCGGTGGAGCAGTACTTC. It yields the protein CASSSGQGPVEQYF. The rearrangement joins TRBV5-5 to TRBJ2-7; 9 positions agree with TRBD1. Germline lookup yields CDR1 SGHKS and CDR2 YYEKEE (reference sequence). This CDR3 region has 14 residues. The ends lost 3 bases at V and 7 bases at J; junction bases unmatched: 8.